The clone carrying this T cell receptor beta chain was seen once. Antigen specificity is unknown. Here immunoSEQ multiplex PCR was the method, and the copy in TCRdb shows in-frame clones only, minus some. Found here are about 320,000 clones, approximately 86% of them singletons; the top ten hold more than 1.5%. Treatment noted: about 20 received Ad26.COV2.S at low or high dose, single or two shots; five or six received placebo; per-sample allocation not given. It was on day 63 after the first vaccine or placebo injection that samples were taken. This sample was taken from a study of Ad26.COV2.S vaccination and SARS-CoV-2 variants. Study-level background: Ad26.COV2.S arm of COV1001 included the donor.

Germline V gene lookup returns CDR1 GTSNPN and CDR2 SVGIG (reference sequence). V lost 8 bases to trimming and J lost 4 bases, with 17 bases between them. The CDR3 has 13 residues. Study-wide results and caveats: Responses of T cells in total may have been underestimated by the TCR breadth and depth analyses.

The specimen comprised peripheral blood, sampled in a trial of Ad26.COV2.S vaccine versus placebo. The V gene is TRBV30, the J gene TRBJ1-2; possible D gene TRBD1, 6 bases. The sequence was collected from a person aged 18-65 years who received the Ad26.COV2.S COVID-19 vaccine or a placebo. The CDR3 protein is CAGLNGQSYGYTF. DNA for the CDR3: TGTGCCGGACTCAACGGACAGAGCTATGGCTACACCTTC.